A selection of T cell receptor beta chains follows, all from one sample in a study of OX40 agonist ivuxolimab in advanced cancers. The data were produced by immunoSEQ multiplex PCR, yet TCRdb's version contains in-frame clones alone and is incomplete. This table has about 86,000 clones, roughly 89% appearing once. Specimen: CD4+ or CD8+ T cells sorted from blood, collected in a trial of the OX40 agonist ivuxolimab. The receptor set was obtained from an adult with an advanced solid tumor such as melanoma, head and neck, liver or kidney cancer. CDR3s include the opening cysteine and the closing phenylalanine or tryptophan. The D gene is left open where the match is weak. Part of the rows lack a size; the others show once, few, many or a class for expanded clones.

>TRBJ1-1|-|TRBD1|TRBV5-1
TGCGCCAGCAGCTTGGGGGACAGGGGATTGGGCAACACTGAAGCTTTCTTT
CASSLGDRGLGNTEAFF
>TRBJ2-5|-|TRBD2|TRBV7-3
TGTGCCAGCAGCTCCTCTAGCGGGGGGCCTGAGACCCAGTACTTC
CASSSSSGGPETQYF
>TRBJ2-3|-|-|TRBV7-9
TGTGCCAGCAGCTTAAGTCAGACTAGCACAGATACGCAGTATTTT
CASSLSQTSTDTQYF
>TRBJ1-1|-|-|TRBV15
TGTGCCACCAGCAGAGATCAGACGCAAGCTGAAGCTTTCTTT
CATSRDQTQAEAFF
>TRBJ2-6|-|TRBD1|TRBV5-1
TGCGCCAGCAGCTGGACAGGGGGAGGTGGGGCCAACGTCCTGACTTTC
CASSWTGGGGANVLTF
>TRBJ2-2|-|-|TRBV11-1
TGTGCCAGCAGCTTAAACTCCTTGGACACCGGGGAGCTGTTTTTT
CASSLNSLDTGELFF
>TRBJ1-2|-|-|TRBV6-6
TGTGCCAGCAGAGCAATCCCTCGGGGCTACACCTTC
CASRAIPRGYTF
>TRBJ1-5|-|TRBD1|TRBV5-1
TGCGCCAGCAGCCTAAGAAACAGGGGAGGTCAGCCCCAGCATTTT
CASSLRNRGGQPQHF
>TRBJ1-1|-|-|TRBV7-2
TGTGCCAGCAGCTTAGGGATGTGGACTGAAGCTTTCTTT
CASSLGMWTEAFF
>TRBJ1-2|-|TRBD1|TRBV7-3
TGTGCCAGCAGCTTAACCTCACACGCGGACAGGGATATGGGCGGCTACACCTTC
CASSLTSHADRDMGGYTF
>TRBJ2-7|-|-|TRBV18
TGTGCCAGCTCACTCAGGGACGAGCAGTACTTC
CASSLRDEQYF
>TRBJ1-2|-|-|TRBV5-3
TGTGCCAGAAGCAAGCCACGAAACCATGGCTACACCTTC
CARSKPRNHGYTF
>TRBJ1-2|-|-|TRBV6-5
TGTGCCAGCAGTAAGCGACAGGTTAACTATGGCTACACCTTC
CASSKRQVNYGYTF
>TRBJ2-1|once|-|TRBV21-1
TGTGCCAGCAGCAAATATTCCCCCGGGCAACGGATCAATGAGCAGTTCTTC
CASSKYSPGQRINEQFF
>TRBJ1-4|-|-|TRBV7-9
TGTGCCAGCACCCCTGGACAGATAAGTAATGAAAAACTGTTTTTT
CASTPGQISNEKLFF
>TRBJ2-1|-|TRBD2|TRBV7-2
TGTGCCAGCAGCCAGGGACTAGCGGGGCCCTCCCATGAGCAGTTCTTC
CASSQGLAGPSHEQFF
>TRBJ1-3|-|-|TRBV7-7
TGTGCTAGCAGCATGGGACCCAGCTCTGGAAACACCATATATTTT
CASSMGPSSGNTIYF
>TRBJ1-5|-|-|TRBV21-1
TGTGCCATCCCCGTGGACAGGGTGGAGAGCAATCAGCCCCAGCATTTT
CAIPVDRVESNQPQHF
>TRBJ1-2|-|-|TRBV28
TGTGCCAGCAGCCGACAGTATAGTGGCTACACCTTC
CASSRQYSGYTF
>TRBJ2-7|-|-|TRBV27
TGTGCCAGCAGAACGCCCGGCCCCTTCTACGAGCAGTACTTC
CASRTPGPFYEQYF
>TRBJ2-1|-|TRBD2|TRBV5-4
TGTGCCAGCACCGCCGGGACTAGCGCCTACAATGAGCAGTTCTTC
CASTAGTSAYNEQFF
>TRBJ2-1|-|TRBD2|TRBV5-1
TGCGCCAGCAGATCCTATAGCGGGCTCTCCTACAATGAGCAGTTCTTC
CASRSYSGLSYNEQFF
>TRBJ1-5|-|-|TRBV7-8
TGTGCCAGCAGCTTAGCACGTTTAGGTTATAGCAATCAGCCCCAGCATTTT
CASSLARLGYSNQPQHF
>TRBJ2-5|-|TRBD2|TRBV4-2
TGTGCCAGCAGATTGGGACTAGCGGAACAAGAGACCCAGTACTTC
CASRLGLAEQETQYF
>TRBJ2-7|-|-|TRBV7-2
TGTGCCAGCAGCTTCCGTATCGAGCAGTACTTC
CASSFRIEQYF
>TRBJ2-3|once|-|TRBV27
TGTGCCAGCAGGCCTGAAGGGGAAGGAACAGATACGCAGTATTTT
CASRPEGEGTDTQYF
>TRBJ2-1|-|TRBD2|TRBV5-4
TGTGCCAGCAGCTCCCGGACTAGCGGGAGGGCACATGAGCAGTTCTTC
CASSSRTSGRAHEQFF
>TRBJ1-2|-|-|TRBV4-2
TGTGCCAGCAGCCAAGATCGGACGGCAGAAGGCTACACCTTC
CASSQDRTAEGYTF
>TRBJ2-3|-|TRBD1|TRBV5-6
TGTGCCAGCAGCTTCTTGGAAGGGGGCTTATCAAAGGATACGCAGTATTTT
CASSFLEGGLSKDTQYF
>TRBJ2-1|-|-|TRBV2
TGTGCCAGCAGCCCCAGGGTCGGCGAGCAGTTCTTC
CASSPRVGEQFF
>TRBJ2-3|-|-|TRBV7-9
TGTGCCAGCAGCCCTACCGCAGATACGCAGTATTTT
CASSPTADTQYF
>TRBJ2-2|-|TRBD2|TRBV7-7
TGTGCCAGCGGGAGGGGCACCGGGGAGCTGTTTTTT
CASGRGTGELFF